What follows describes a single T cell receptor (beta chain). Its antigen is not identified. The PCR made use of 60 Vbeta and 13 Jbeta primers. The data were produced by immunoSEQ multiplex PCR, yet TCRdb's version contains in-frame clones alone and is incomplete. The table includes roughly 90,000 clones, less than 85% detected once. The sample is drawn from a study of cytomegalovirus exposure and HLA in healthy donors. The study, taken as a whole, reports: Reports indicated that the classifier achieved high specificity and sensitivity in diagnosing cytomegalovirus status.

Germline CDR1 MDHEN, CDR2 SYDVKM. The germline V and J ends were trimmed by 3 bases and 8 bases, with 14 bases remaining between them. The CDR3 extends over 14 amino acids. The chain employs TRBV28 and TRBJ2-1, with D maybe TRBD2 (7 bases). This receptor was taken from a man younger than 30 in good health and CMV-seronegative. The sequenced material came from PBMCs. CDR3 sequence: CASSLRGGHHEQFF. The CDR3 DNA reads TGTGCCAGCAGTTTGCGCGGGGGACACCATGAGCAGTTCTTC.